The 12 T cell receptor beta chains listed next were all sequenced from one sample in a study of CD8 T cells in Susac syndrome. An input of about 0.5 to 1 ug of RNA was subjected to reverse transcription using random hexamers. TCRdb redid the calling of the immunoSEQ multiplex PCR reads with MiXCR, one entry per CDR3 protein. Of approximately 230,000 distinct CDR3 sequences listed, 93% were seen once; the top ten hold around 0.07%. The sample comprised CD4+ T cells from PBMCs. Receptors originate from a human donor with multiple sclerosis.

The chain couples TRBV28 to TRBJ1-5, with 7 bases lining up with TRBD1. Germline-derived CDR1 and CDR2 are MDHEN and SYDVKM. The CDR3 runs to 15 residues. Trimming at V came to 6 bases and at J to 3 bases, leaving 8 bases not matched to a gene. CDR3 in amino acids: CASSPGQAHNQPQHF. For the CDR3, the DNA is TGTGCCAGCAGCCCAGGACAGGCACACAATCAGCCCCAGCATTTT.

This chain connects TRBV23-1 to TRBJ2-7, with D perhaps matching TRBD1 (5 bases). TRBV23-1 is an ORF, and what it does is uncertain. Trimming took off 7 bases at V and 0 bases at J, with 19 bases between the two ends. The length of the CDR3 is 16 residues. The CDR3 DNA sequence: TGCGCCAGCATTTCGAAGGGGCCGTCGAGCTCCTACGAGCAGTACGTC. Amino acid sequence: CASISKGPSSSYEQYV.

The DNA of the CDR3 is TGTGCCAGCAGCGTAGGGGGACAGGGTGTAGATACGCAGTATTTT. The encoded protein is CASSVGGQGVDTQYF. The rearrangement joins TRBV9 to TRBJ2-3; 9 bases agree with TRBD1. In germline, CDR1 is SGDLS, CDR2 YYNGEE. This CDR3 spans 15 amino acids. Trimming cost V 0 bases and J 5 bases; bases outside gene matches: 4.

The V and J genes are TRBV2 and TRBJ1-5; no reliable D call. The germline CDR1 and CDR2 sequences are SNHLY and FYNNEI. The V end was cut by 2 bases, the J end by 4 bases, with 6 bases between. The CDR3 consists of 13 residues. CDR3 in amino acids: CASSEMGNQPQHF. CDR3 nucleotide sequence: TGTGCCAGCAGTGAAATGGGGAATCAGCCCCAGCATTTT.

The V call is TRBV7-3, the J call TRBJ2-2; D uncertain. In germline, CDR1 is SGHTA, CDR2 FQGTGA. V was trimmed by 5 bases and J by 5 bases, leaving 9 bases between them. This CDR3 is 13 amino acids long. CDR3 DNA: TGTGCCAGCAGCCATGGTCAGACCGGGGAGCTGTTTTTT. This gives the protein CASSHGQTGELFF.

The chain uses TRBV29-1 and TRBJ2-1, with TRBD2 matching over 7 bases. V dropped 4 bases and J dropped 7; count of bases not matched to a gene: 13. The CDR3 is made up of 15 amino acids. Germline CDR1 and CDR2: SQVTM and ANQGSEA. CDR3 sequence: CSVGGESSGPNEQFF. CDR3 nucleotide sequence: TGCAGCGTTGGAGGAGAGTCTAGCGGCCCAAATGAGCAGTTCTTC.

The gene calls are TRBV4-2 and TRBJ2-2; 7 nucleotides agree with TRBD2. This CDR3 has 16 residues. The V gene end was trimmed by 4 bases and the J gene end by 0 bases; junction bases not matched to a gene: 5. In germline, CDR1 is LGHNA, CDR2 YNFKEQ. In nucleotides, the CDR3 is TGTGCCAGCAGCCTCGAAGGACTAGCGAACACCGGGGAGCTGTTTTTT. Its protein is CASSLEGLANTGELFF.

The V gene is TRBV7-8, the J gene TRBJ2-3, with 14 bases matching TRBD2. J lost 3 bases, V lost 6 bases, and 8 bases had no gene match. The germline V gene encodes CDR1 SGHVS and CDR2 FQNEAQ. CDR3 length equals 17 residues. The CDR3 reads CASRFTGTSGSTDTQYF. The CDR3 nucleotides are TGTGCCAGCAGATTCACCGGGACTAGCGGGAGTACAGATACGCAGTATTTT.

This chain uses TRBV4-2 with TRBJ1-1, with no clear D. CDR1 is LGHNA, CDR2 YNFKEQ, per germline. CDR3 length equals 13 residues. The ends were cut back, 0 bases at V and 7 bases at J, with 9 bases in the middle. In DNA, the CDR3 is TGTGCCAGCAGCCAAGACGGCTTTGGTGAAGCTTTCTTT. Protein sequence: CASSQDGFGEAFF.

V usage is TRBV7-6 and J usage is TRBJ1-5; D gene uncertain. In germline, CDR1 is SGHVS, CDR2 FNYEAQ. This CDR3 has 13 residues. The V end was cut by 4 bases, the J end by 0 bases, with 4 bases between. In nucleotides, the CDR3 is TGTGCCAGCAGCTCGTTTAGCAATCAGCCCCAGCATTTT. Its translation is CASSSFSNQPQHF. The entire variable domain, with the rest obtained from reference TRBV7-6 and TRBJ1-5, is as follows: GAGVSQSPRYKVTKRGQDVALRCDPISGHVSLYWYRQALGQGPEFLTYFNYEAQQDKSGLPNDRFSAERPEGSISTLTIQRTEQRDSAMYRCASSSFSNQPQHFGDGTRLSIL.

On this clonotype: The junction does not match germline at one end; this may be a read error. The J gene is TRBJ2-5, the V gene TRBV13; 8 bases map to TRBD2. The germline V gene has CDR1 PRHDT and CDR2 FYEKMQ (reference sequence). This CDR3 contains 12 residues. The CDR3: CASSLYTGTRHF. CDR3 DNA sequence: TGTGCCAGCAGCTTATATACCGGGACTAGGCACTTC. Full variable domain (remainder filled in from reference TRBV13 and TRBJ2-5): AAGVIQSPRHLIKEKRETATLKCYPIPRHDTVYWYQQGPGQDPQFLISFYEKMQSDKGSIPDRFSAQQFSDYHSELNMSSLELGDSALYFCASSLYTGTRHFGPGTRLLVL.

V gene TRBV20-1 combines with J gene TRBJ2-3; TRBD2 matches at 12 bases. CDR3 length equals 15 residues. Germline V lookup: CDR1 DFQATT, CDR2 SNEGSKA (reference sequence). J lost 0 bases, V lost 4 bases, and 2 bases had no gene match. This CDR3 is CSATGTSGSTDTQYF. The CDR3 DNA sequence: TGCAGTGCTACAGGGACTAGCGGGAGCACAGATACGCAGTATTTT.